Here is one T cell receptor (beta chain) with its context. Its antigen is as yet unknown. This CDR3 contains 14 residues. Deletions cut 6 bases from V and 2 bases from J, with 13 bases between. This sample was taken from a study of shared clonotypes between healthy human individuals. Looking at the study overall: Contributing individuals were a couple of females and a few males aged 18 to 49. Study-wide points: In this cohort, only blood was sampled, and tissue repertoires likely differ.

Generated by immunoSEQ multiplex PCR, the TCRdb table keeps only in-frame clones and is missing some. Of approximately 2.5 million clones detected, approximately 93% appear once; the ten largest clones hold around 0.4%. This sequence was found in a man aged 18 to 30 in good health. Some clones in this sample may be carry-over from other donors' samples. The chain recombines TRBV23-1 with TRBJ1-2, with a weak D call TRBD1 (5 bases). TRBV23-1 is identified as an open reading frame with a role that is uncertain. Sequencing was performed on naive CD4+ T cells from PBMCs. Documented subset: CD45RA+ positively selected. The CDR3 protein is CASSPRDCNYGYTF. The CDR3, as DNA: TGCGCCAGCAGCCCACGGGACTGCAACTATGGCTACACCTTC.